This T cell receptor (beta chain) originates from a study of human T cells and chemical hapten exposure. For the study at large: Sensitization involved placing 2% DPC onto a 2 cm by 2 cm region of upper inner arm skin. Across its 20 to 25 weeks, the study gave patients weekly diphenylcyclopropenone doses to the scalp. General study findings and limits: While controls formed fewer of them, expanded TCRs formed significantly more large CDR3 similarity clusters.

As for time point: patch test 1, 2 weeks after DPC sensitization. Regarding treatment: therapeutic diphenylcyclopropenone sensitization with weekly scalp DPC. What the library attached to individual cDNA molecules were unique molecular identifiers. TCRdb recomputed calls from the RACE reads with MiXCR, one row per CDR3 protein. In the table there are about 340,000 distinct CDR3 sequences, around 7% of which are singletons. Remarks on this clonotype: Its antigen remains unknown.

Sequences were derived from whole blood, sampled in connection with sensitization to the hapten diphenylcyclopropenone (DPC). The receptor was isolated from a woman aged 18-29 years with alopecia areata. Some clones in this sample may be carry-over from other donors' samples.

In nucleotides, the CDR3 is TGCGCCAGCAGCTTGGAAGGGGCCTATGGCTACACCTTC. It encodes CASSLEGAYGYTF. J is TRBJ1-2 and V is TRBV5-1, with D perhaps TRBD1 (5 bases). The germline CDR1 and CDR2 sequences are SGHRS and YFSETQ. V gave up 0 bases and J gave up 4 bases, with 7 bases separating them. The CDR3 loop spans 13 amino acids.